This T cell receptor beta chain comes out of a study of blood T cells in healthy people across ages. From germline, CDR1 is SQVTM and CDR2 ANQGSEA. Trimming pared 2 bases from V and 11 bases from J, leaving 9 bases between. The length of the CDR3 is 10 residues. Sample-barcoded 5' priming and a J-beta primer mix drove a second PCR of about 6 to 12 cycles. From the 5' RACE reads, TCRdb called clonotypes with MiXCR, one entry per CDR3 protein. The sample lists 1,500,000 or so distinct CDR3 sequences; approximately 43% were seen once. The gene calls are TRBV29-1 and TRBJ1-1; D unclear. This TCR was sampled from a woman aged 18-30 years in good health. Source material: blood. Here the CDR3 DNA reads TGCAGCGTTGAAATAGGGAGGGCTTTCTTT. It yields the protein CSVEIGRAFF.